The 26 T cell receptor beta chains given below trace back to one sample, sequenced in a study of tumor and adjacent non-tumor tissue in lung cancer. The template was RNA from unsorted bulk tissue. This non-tumor lung sample came from over 3 cm beyond the tumor edge. The library came from three nested PCR rounds adapted from ARM-PCR protocols. TCRdb recomputed calls from the multiplex PCR reads with MiXCR, one row per CDR3 protein. The sample contains 60,000 to 80,000 distinct CDR3 sequences, about two thirds of which appear only once. The material sequenced was distant non-tumor lung tissue. The receptor set was obtained from a woman in her fifties or sixties with non-small cell lung cancer.

The chain recombines TRBV12-3 or TRBV12-4 with TRBJ2-7; 10 bases agree with TRBD2. The DNA end favors TRBJ2-1, so the J call may be wrong. The CDR3 is 14 amino acids. This CDR3 is CASGTTSGKLEQFF. The CDR3 nucleotides read TGTGCCAGCGGTACCACTAGCGGGAAACTTGAGCAGTTCTTC.

To note about this clonotype: At one of its ends the junction is not consistent with the germline gene, which may arise from a read error. The genes are TRBV11-2 and TRBJ2-1, with 8 positions matching TRBD2. CDR1 is SGHAT and CDR2 is FQNNGV in the germline V gene. This CDR3 is built from 15 residues. CDR3 bases: TGTGCCAGGAGCCCCGGGACTAGTGGGAGTGGTGAGCACTTCTTC. Translating gives CARSPGTSGSGEHFF.

This clonotype showed up just a few times. J is TRBJ2-7 and V is TRBV20-1, with D possibly called TRBD1 or TRBD2 (5 bases each). Trimming removed 0 bases at V and 6 bases at J, with 18 bases between. Per the germline V gene, CDR1 is DFQATT and CDR2 is SNEGSKA (reference sequence). The CDR3 sequence is 15 residues long. The CDR3 region has the DNA TGCAGTGCTAGAGAACGACTATTGGGGGATTGCGAGCAGTACTTC. Translation: CSARERLLGDCEQYF.

This clonotype was found once. Since a much larger clone is just one base distant, this may be a read error. The conserved final phenylalanine or tryptophan is absent from the CDR3, which likely points to a read error. The chain uses TRBV5-1 and TRBJ1-2, with no clear D. The CDR3 loop spans 13 amino acids. Trimming shortened V by 0 bases and J by 5 bases, and 8 bases separated the two germline ends. Germline V gene lookup returns CDR1 SGHRS and CDR2 YFSETQ. Here the CDR3 DNA reads TGCGCCAGCAGCTTGGGGCGAACTTATGGCTACACCTTG. Amino acids: CASSLGRTYGYTL.

This clonotype was seen just once. The genes are TRBV11-2 and TRBJ2-7; 9 bases agree with TRBD2. The germline V gene has CDR1 SGHAT and CDR2 FQNNGV. V dropped 5 bases and J dropped 13; count of bases not matched to a gene: 18. The length of the CDR3 is 15 residues. The DNA for the CDR3 is TGTGCCAGCAGCCGCACAAATAGCGGGAGTTACGAGCTATACTTC. Translation: CASSRTNSGSYELYF.

The V call is TRBV10-3, the J call TRBJ1-1; 7 nucleotides align to TRBD1. CDR1 is ENHRY and CDR2 is SYGVKD in the germline V gene. V shed 7 bases and J 5 bases; nucleotides not matched to a gene: 7. This CDR3 spans 13 amino acids. The CDR3 protein is CAINEAQGTEAFF. The CDR3 bases are TGTGCCATCAATGAAGCACAGGGGACTGAAGCTTTCTTT.

Remarks on this clonotype: This may arise from a read error, as a much more abundant clone is one base away. This chain connects TRBV12-3 or TRBV12-4 to TRBJ1-6, with D possibly matching TRBD1 (5 bases). Trimming stripped 3 bases from V and 14 bases from J, with 14 bases between. The length of the CDR3 is 13 residues. The CDR3 sequence: CASSFTGRPSLHF. The CDR3 nucleotides read TGTGCCAGCAGTTTTACAGGACGACCATCCCTCCACTTT.

Comment on this clonotype: This may arise from a read error, as a much more abundant clone is one base away. The rearrangement links TRBV20-1 to TRBJ2-3; D may be TRBD2 (6 bases). This CDR3 spans 16 amino acids. CDR1 DFQATT and CDR2 SNEGSKA come from the germline V gene (reference sequence). This chain's CDR3 is CSTRDGNGGETDTQYF. As DNA, the CDR3 is TGCAGTACTAGAGATGGTAATGGCGGGGAGACAGATACGCAGTATTTT.

Concerning this clonotype: A much larger clone sits a single nucleotide away, making a read error possible. The chain carries TRBV4-1 and TRBJ2-1; D is possibly TRBD2 (6 bases). The CDR3 totals 15 residues. In germline, CDR1 is MGHRA, CDR2 YSYEKL. DNA of the CDR3: TGCACCAGCAGCCAAGAAGCTGCGGGGTACAATGAGCAGTTCTTC. This encodes CTSSQEAAGYNEQFF.

As for this clonotype: A read error may explain this, as a much larger clone is one base away. The chain links TRBV29-1 to TRBJ2-5; perhaps TRBD1 as D (5 bases). CDR1 and CDR2 (germline): SQVTM, ANQGSEA. This CDR3 has 12 residues. Trimming took 3 bases from V and 4 from J, leaving 9 bases between them. DNA of the CDR3: TGCAGCGTTGAGCAGGGAACAGAGACCCAGTACTTC. Its translation: CSVEQGTETQYF.

The chain is built from TRBV6-5 and TRBJ2-2; D might be TRBD1 (5 bases). Germline CDR1 is MNHEY and CDR2 is SVGAGI. The ends were cut back, 4 bases at V and 4 bases at J, with 19 bases in the middle. The CDR3 has 17 residues. The CDR3 loop reads CASSSDDETESTGELFF. DNA for the CDR3: TGTGCCAGCAGTTCCGATGACGAGACAGAAAGCACCGGGGAGCTGTTTTTT.

This clonotype has a single count. The chain carries TRBV29-1 and TRBJ2-3; D is ambiguous. This CDR3 contains 12 residues. Deletions cut 4 bases from V and 14 bases from J, with 19 bases between. CDR1 is SQVTM, CDR2 ANQGSEA, per germline. This CDR3 is CSVAEPIDMLYF. In DNA form, the CDR3 reads TGCAGCGTTGCGGAGCCGATAGATATGCTGTATTTT.

On this clonotype itself: This may stem from a read error, because a much larger clone lies one nucleotide away. J is TRBJ2-6 and V is TRBV10-3; a weak D match, TRBD2 (5 bases). In germline, CDR1 is ENHRY, CDR2 SYGVKD. CDR3 length: 14 amino acids. This CDR3 is CASLGVSGPNVLTF. Written as DNA, the CDR3 is TGTGCCTCCCTCGGGGTCTCTGGGCCCAACGTCCTGACTTTC.

For this clonotype: The CDR3 end shows no conserved phenylalanine or tryptophan, and so a read error is likely. The J gene is TRBJ1-3, the V gene TRBV29-1, with D uncertain. Germline V CDR1 and CDR2: SQVTM, ANQGSEA. The CDR3 is 13 residues long. The CDR3 nucleotides read TGCAGCGTCTGGACTGGCTCTGGAAAAACCATATATTCT. As protein: CSVWTGSGKTIYS.

A word on this clonotype: A read error may explain this, as a much larger clone is one base away. The chain carries TRBV28 and TRBJ2-1, with 10 bases matching TRBD2. The CDR3 is made up of 13 amino acids. Germline CDR1 and CDR2: MDHEN and SYDVKM. The CDR3 sequence: CASLAGARGERFF. In DNA form, the CDR3 reads TGTGCCAGTCTAGCGGGGGCCCGGGGTGAGCGGTTCTTC.

In the case of this clonotype: Sequence at one end of the junction differs from germline and may be a read error. CDR3 nucleotides: TGTGCCAGCAGATTAGCGACAAGCGGGACTTACTACGACCAGCACTTC. Its translation is CASRLATSGTYYDQHF. The rearrangement links TRBV11-2 to TRBJ2-7, with 7 bases lining up with TRBD2. This CDR3 is 16 amino acids long. CDR1 is SGHAT, CDR2 FQNNGV, per germline.

As regards this clonotype: This may be a read error: a much more frequent sequence differs by one nucleotide. The CDR3 protein is CASSYRGLYDQYF. The DNA for the CDR3 is TGTGCCAGCAGTTACCGGGGTCTCTACGATCAGTACTTC. The chain carries TRBV6-5 and TRBJ2-7, with D possibly matching TRBD2 (5 bases). The CDR3 totals 13 residues. CDR1 MNHEY and CDR2 SVGAGI come from the germline V gene.

About this clonotype: Just one base apart from a much larger clone, this may be a read error. The rearrangement uses TRBV28 and TRBJ1-1, with D perhaps TRBD1 (6 bases). V was shortened by 5 bases and J by 2 bases, with 18 bases between the two germline ends. The CDR3 length is 16 residues. Germline lookup yields CDR1 MDHEN and CDR2 SYDVKM. Here the CDR3 reads CASSLATPQGNTEAFF. The DNA of the CDR3 is TGTGCCAGCAGTCTCGCAACTCCACAGGGAAACACTGAAGCTTTCTTT.

J is TRBJ2-5 and V is TRBV19, with D perhaps given as TRBD1 or TRBD2 (5 bases each). Germline V gene data show CDR1 as LNHDA and CDR2 as SQIVND (reference sequence). The CDR3 sequence is 15 residues long. The V and J ends lost 6 bases and 2 bases respectively, with 16 bases between them. This chain's CDR3 is CASRPSWGSQETQYF. Here the CDR3 DNA reads TGTGCCAGTAGACCTAGCTGGGGGAGTCAAGAGACCCAGTACTTC.

A remark on this clonotype: Its ends do not fully match the called genes, so a read error is possible. The chain combines TRBV11-1 with TRBJ2-2; possibly TRBD2 for D (6 bases). The CDR3 sequence is 13 residues long. CDR1 and CDR2 (germline): SGHAT, FQDESV (reference sequence). The CDR3 bases are TGTGCCAGCAGGAGGGCAGGTCGCGGGGAGCTATTTTTT. This sequence encodes CASRRAGRGELFF. Full variable domain (remainder filled in from reference TRBV11-1 and TRBJ2-2): EAEVAQSPRYKITEKSQAVAFWCDPISGHATLYWYRQILGQGPELLVQFQDESVVDDSQLPKDRFSAERLKGVDSTLKIQPAELGDSAMYLCASRRAGRGELFFGEGSRLTVL.

This clonotype was found once. The junction shows a germline mismatch at one end, possibly a read error. The V and J genes are TRBV20-1 and TRBJ2-1; the D gene is possibly TRBD2 (6 bases). The CDR3 loop spans 19 amino acids. Germline V gives CDR1 DFQATT, CDR2 SNEGSKA (reference sequence). The CDR3 DNA reads as TGTAGTACTGAAGACCTAGCGAGACTCGCCCAAAGCTCCTACAATGAGCAGTTCTTC. Protein: CSTEDLARLAQSSYNEQFF.

With respect to this clonotype: A much bigger clone sits one base away, suggesting this may be a read error. CDR3 residues: CSADRAGTSGYNEQFF. CDR3 DNA: TGCAGTGCTGATAGAGCGGGGACTAGCGGATACAATGAGCAGTTCTTC. The rearrangement joins TRBV20-1 to TRBJ2-1, with TRBD2 matching over 11 bases. This CDR3 is built from 16 residues. Germline V gene lookup returns CDR1 DFQATT and CDR2 SNEGSKA (reference sequence). J lost 4 bases, V lost 5 bases, and 10 bases had no gene match.

Comments on this clonotype: A much larger clone differs by one base, so this may be a read error. The chain has TRBV6-6 and TRBJ2-1, with 9 bases identical to TRBD2. Trimming cost V 5 bases and J 10 bases; bases outside gene matches: 6. Germline-derived CDR1 and CDR2 are MNHNY and SVGAGI (reference sequence). The CDR3 sequence is 13 residues long. CDR3 sequence (DNA): TGTGCCAGCAGTGCATCGACTAGCGGAGAGCAGTTCTTC. This sequence encodes CASSASTSGEQFF.

This clonotype appeared a few times. One junction end disagrees with the germline gene, perhaps due to a read error. V and J are TRBV6-5 and TRBJ1-5; D is undetermined. From germline, CDR1 is MNHEY and CDR2 SVGAGI. The CDR3 loop spans 14 amino acids. CDR3 sequence (DNA): TGTGTCAGCAGACACCGTGGAGACAATCAGCCCCAGCATTTT. Its translation: CVSRHRGDNQPQHF.

Worth noting for this clonotype: At one of its ends the junction is not consistent with the germline gene, which may arise from a read error. J is TRBJ2-1 and V is TRBV29-1; unclear D gene. Germline CDR1 is SQVTM and CDR2 is ANQGSEA. This CDR3 comprises 15 residues. In DNA form, the CDR3 reads TGCAGAGTTGCACCCGTGCAGACTTTATGCAGTGAGCAGTTCTTC. It specifies CRVAPVQTLCSEQFF.

This clonotype has just a few counts. The chain employs TRBV7-9 and TRBJ2-5, with D perhaps given as TRBD1 or TRBD2 (7 bases each). Trimming took 6 bases from V and 5 from J, leaving 19 bases between them. This CDR3 is 15 amino acids long. Germline V CDR1 and CDR2: SEHNR, FQNEAQ (reference sequence). The CDR3: CASSLDRKGGETQYF. CDR3 coding DNA: TGTGCCAGCAGTTTGGACAGGAAGGGGGGGGAGACCCAGTACTTC.